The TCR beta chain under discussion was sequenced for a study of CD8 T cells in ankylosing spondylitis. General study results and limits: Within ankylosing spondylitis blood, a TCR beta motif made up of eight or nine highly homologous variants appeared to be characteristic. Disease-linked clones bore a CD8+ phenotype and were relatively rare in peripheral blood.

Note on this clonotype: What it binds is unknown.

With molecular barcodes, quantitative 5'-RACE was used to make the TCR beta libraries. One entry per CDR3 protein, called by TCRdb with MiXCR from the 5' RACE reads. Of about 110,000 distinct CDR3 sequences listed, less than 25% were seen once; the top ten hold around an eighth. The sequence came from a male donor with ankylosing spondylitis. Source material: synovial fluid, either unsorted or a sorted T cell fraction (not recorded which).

CDR3 bases: TGTGCCAGCAGCCAACCTACAGGGTCAACTAATGAAAAACTGTTTTTT. It is translated as CASSQPTGSTNEKLFF. This chain joins TRBV14 and TRBJ1-4; a possible D gene is TRBD1 (6 bases). The CDR3 consists of 16 residues. Trimming pared 2 bases from V and 0 bases from J, leaving 10 bases between. CDR1 and CDR2 from the germline V gene are SGHDN and FVKESK.